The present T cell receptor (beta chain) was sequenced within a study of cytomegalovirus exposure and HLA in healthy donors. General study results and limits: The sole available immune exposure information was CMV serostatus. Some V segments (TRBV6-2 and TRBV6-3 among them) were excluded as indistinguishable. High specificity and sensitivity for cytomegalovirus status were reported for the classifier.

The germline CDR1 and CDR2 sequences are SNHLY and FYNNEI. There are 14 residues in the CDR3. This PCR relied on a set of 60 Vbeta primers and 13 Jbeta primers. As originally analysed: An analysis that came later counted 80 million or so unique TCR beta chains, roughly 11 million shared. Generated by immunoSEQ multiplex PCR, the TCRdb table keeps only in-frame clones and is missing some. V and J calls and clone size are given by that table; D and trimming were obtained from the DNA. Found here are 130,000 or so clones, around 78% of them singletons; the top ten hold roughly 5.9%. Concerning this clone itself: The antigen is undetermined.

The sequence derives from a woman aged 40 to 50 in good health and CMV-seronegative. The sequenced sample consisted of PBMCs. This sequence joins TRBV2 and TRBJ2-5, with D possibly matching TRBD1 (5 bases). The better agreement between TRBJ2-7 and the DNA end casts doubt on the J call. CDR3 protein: CASRPNRTPYEQYF. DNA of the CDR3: TGTGCCAGCAGGCCCAACAGGACGCCCTACGAGCAGTACTTC.